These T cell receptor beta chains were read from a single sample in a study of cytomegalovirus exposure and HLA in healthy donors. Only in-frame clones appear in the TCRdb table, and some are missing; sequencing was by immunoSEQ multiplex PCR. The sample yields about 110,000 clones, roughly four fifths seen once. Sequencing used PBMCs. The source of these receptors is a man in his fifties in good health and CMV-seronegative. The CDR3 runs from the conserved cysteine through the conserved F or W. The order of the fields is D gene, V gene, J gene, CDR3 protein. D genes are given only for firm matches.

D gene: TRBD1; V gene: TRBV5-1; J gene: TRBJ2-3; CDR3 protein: CASSRTGLQDTQYF
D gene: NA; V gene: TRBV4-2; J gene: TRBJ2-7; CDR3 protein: CASSQGVDRTYEQYF
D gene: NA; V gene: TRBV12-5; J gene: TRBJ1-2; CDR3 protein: CASGFGGTYGYTF
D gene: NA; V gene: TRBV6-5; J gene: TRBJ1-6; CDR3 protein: CASSYRDTGTPLHF
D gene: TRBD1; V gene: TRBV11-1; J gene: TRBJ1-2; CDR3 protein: CASSKGTGGHYGYTF
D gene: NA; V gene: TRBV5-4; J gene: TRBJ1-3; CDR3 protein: CASSLSRGVSGNTIYF
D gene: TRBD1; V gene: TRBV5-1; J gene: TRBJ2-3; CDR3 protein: CASSQGHTGGRNTDTQYF
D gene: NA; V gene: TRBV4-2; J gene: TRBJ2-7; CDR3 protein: CASSQGRGGYYEQYF
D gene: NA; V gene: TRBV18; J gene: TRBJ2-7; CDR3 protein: CASSPTDSYEQYF
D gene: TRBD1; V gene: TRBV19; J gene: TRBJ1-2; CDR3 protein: CASRGGQGNSSIYGYTF
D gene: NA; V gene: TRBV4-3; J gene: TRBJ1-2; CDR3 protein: CASSHSVGGSNYGYTF
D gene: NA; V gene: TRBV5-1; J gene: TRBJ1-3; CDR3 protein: CASRDPGGTIYF
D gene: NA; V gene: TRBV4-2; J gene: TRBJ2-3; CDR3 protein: CASSLSKGGTDTQYF
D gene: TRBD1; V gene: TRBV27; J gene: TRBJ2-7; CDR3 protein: CASSLGQVRGEQYF
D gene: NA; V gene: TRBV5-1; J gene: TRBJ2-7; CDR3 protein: CASTREGTRSSYEQYF
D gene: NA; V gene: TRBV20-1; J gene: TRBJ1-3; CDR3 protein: CSAHGGNTIYF
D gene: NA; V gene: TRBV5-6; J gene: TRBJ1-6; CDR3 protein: CASIRREVYNSPLHF
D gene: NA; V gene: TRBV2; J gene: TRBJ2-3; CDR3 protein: CASKEGAEDTQYF
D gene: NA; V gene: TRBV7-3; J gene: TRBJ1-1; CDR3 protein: CASSLGLGQSAFF
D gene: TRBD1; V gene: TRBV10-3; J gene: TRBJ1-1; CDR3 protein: CAIRTGTGRLQSTEAFF
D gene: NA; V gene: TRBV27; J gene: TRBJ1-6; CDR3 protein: CASSLDTVSYNSPLHF
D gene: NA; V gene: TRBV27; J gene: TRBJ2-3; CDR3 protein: CASSLSGTSGTDTQYF
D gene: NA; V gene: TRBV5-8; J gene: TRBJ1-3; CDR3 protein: CASSLGGIHSGNTIYF
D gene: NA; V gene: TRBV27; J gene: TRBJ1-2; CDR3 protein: CASTPRYGYGYTF
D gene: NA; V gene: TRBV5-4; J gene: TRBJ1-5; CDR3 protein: CASSLDPEGGQPQHF
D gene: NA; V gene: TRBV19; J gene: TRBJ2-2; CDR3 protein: CASRGATLAGELFF
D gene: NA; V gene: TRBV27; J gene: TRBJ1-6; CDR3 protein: CASSLTGSILSSPLHF
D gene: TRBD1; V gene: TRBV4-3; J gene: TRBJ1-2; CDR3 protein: CASSQEKGGGYGYTF
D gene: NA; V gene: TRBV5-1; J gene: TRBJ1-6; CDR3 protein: CASSLAYGGLLNSPLHF
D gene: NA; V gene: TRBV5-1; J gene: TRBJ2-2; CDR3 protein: CASSWTEIGELFF
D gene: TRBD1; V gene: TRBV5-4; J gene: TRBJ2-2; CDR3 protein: CASSWDSKRTGELFF
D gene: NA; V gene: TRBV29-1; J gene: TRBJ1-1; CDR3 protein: CSAQTGMNTEAFF
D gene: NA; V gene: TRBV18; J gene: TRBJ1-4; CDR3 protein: CASSPGLIDGKLFF
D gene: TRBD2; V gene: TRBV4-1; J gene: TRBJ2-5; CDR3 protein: CASSQEREGTQYF
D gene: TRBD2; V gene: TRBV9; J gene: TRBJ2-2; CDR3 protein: CASSVVSGGADAGELFF
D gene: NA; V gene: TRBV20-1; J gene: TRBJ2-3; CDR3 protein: CSEQAQDTQYF
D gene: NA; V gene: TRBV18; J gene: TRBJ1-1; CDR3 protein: CASSVEAMNTEAFF
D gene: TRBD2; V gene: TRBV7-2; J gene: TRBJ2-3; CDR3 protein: CASSSRTSGVVDTQYF
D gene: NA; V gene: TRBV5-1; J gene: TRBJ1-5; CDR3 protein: CASSKTSNQPQHF
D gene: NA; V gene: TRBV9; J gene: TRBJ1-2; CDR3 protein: CASSERSRGYGYTF
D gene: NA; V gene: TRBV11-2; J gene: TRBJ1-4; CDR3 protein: CASSRRVGLEKLFF
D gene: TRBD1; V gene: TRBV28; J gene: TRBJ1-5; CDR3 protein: CASSYRGRGQPQHF
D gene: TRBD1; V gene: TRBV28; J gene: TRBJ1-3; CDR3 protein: CASRNRGTNTIYF
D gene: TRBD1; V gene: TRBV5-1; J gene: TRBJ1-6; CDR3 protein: CASSSGQGPYNSPLHF
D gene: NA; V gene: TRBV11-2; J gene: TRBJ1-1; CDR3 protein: CASSLNRMNTEAFF
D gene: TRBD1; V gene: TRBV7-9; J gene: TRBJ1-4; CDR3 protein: CASSSPQGRDEKLFF
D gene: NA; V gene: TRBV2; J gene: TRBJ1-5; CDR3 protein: CASSDEGLNQPQHF
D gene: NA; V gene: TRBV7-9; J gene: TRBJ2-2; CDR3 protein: CASLRGTGELFF
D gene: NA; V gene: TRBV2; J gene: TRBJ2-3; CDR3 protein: CASSEGTGMDTQYF
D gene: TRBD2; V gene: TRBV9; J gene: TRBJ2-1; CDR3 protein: CASSPTSGGSYNEQFF
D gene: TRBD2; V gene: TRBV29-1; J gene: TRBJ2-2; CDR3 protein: CSVASGVDTGELFF
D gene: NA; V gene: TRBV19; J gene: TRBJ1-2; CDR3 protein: CASRDRASYGYTF
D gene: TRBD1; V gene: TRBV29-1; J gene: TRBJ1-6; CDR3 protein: CSAGTERNSPLHF
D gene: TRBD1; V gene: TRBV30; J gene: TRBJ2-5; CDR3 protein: CAWSPGGTETQYF